This TCR beta chain was profiled in a study of OX40 agonist ivuxolimab in advanced cancers. Here immunoSEQ multiplex PCR was the method, and the copy in TCRdb shows in-frame clones only, minus some. Seen here are around 80,000 clones, over 75% observed once, and the top ten hold more than 0.45%. Sequencing used CD4+ or CD8+ T cells sorted from blood, obtained in a trial of the OX40 agonist ivuxolimab. The clonotype was recovered from an adult with an advanced solid tumor such as melanoma, head and neck, liver or kidney cancer.

CDR3 bases: TGCGCCAGCAGCTTGTCCCTAGCGGGAGAAACGAACACCGGGGAGCTGTTTTTT. This translates into CASSLSLAGETNTGELFF. This sequence joins TRBV5-1 and TRBJ2-2; TRBD2 agrees at 10 bases. The V segment lost 1 base and the J segment 0 bases; nucleotides outside the gene matches: 6. This CDR3 region has 18 residues. Germline V CDR1 and CDR2: SGHRS, YFSETQ. Together with reference TRBV5-1 and TRBJ2-2, the CDR3 gives the full variable domain: KAGVTQTPRYLIKTRGQQVTLSCSPISGHRSVSWYQQTPGQGLQFLFEYFSETQRNKGNFPGRFSGRQFSNSRSEMNVSTLELGDSALYLCASSLSLAGETNTGELFFGEGSRLTVL.